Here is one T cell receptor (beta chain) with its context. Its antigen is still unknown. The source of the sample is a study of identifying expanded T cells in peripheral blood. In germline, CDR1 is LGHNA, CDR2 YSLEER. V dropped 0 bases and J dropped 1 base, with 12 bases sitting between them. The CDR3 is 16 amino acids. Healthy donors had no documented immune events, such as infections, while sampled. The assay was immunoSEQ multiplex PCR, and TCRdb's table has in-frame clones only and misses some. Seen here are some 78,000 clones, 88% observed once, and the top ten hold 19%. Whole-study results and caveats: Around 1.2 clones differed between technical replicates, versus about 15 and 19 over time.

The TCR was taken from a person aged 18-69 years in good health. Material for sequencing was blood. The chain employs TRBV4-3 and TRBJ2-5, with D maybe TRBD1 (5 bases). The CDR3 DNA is TGCGCCAGCAGCCAAGAAAAGGGGTCGACCCAAGAGACCCAGTACTTC. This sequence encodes CASSQEKGSTQETQYF.